The 2 T cell receptor beta chains listed next were all sequenced from one sample in a study of blood T cell repertoires in COVID-19. Profiling relied on immunoSEQ multiplex PCR, and the TCRdb table lists in-frame clones only, not all of them. The table includes hundreds of thousands of clones, around 83% detected once. Specimen: peripheral blood. Receptor source: a woman aged 50 to 65 with acute or convalescent COVID-19.

This chain uses TRBV10-3 with TRBJ2-1, with 9 bases aligning to TRBD2. With V trimmed by 0 bases and J by 8 bases, 14 bases remained unmatched. This CDR3 contains 18 residues. The germline gives CDR1 ENHRY, CDR2 SYGVKD. As DNA, the CDR3 is TGTGCCATCAGTGAGTCCGTGGGGGCTAGCGGGATTTCCGATGAGCAGTTCTTC. It yields the protein CAISESVGASGISDEQFF.

V usage is TRBV7-2 and J usage is TRBJ2-1, with 10 bases lining up with TRBD2. Germline V gene lookup returns CDR1 SGHTA and CDR2 FQGNSA. The CDR3 runs 17 residues. The V and J ends lost 5 bases and 0 bases, in that order; junction bases with no gene match: 7. In DNA form, the CDR3 reads TGTGCCAGCAGCCTCCAGGCTAGCGGGAGCTCCTACAATGAGCAGTTCTTC. Residues: CASSLQASGSSYNEQFF.